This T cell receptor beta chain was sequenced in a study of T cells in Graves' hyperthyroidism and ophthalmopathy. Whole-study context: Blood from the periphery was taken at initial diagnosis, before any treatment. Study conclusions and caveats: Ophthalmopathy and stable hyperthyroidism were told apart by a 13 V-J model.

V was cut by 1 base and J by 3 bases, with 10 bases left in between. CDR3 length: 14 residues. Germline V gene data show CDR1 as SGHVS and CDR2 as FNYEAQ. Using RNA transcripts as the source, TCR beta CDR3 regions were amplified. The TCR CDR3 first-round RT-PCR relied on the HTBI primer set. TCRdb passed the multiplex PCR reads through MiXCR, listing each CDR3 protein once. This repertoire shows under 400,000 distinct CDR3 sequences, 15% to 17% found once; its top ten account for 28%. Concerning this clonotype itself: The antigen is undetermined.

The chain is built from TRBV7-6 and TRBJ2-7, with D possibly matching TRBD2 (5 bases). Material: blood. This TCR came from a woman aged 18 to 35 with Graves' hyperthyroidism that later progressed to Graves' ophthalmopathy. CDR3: CASSLDTGFYEQYF. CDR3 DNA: TGTGCCAGCAGCTTAGATACGGGGTTCTACGAGCAGTACTTC.